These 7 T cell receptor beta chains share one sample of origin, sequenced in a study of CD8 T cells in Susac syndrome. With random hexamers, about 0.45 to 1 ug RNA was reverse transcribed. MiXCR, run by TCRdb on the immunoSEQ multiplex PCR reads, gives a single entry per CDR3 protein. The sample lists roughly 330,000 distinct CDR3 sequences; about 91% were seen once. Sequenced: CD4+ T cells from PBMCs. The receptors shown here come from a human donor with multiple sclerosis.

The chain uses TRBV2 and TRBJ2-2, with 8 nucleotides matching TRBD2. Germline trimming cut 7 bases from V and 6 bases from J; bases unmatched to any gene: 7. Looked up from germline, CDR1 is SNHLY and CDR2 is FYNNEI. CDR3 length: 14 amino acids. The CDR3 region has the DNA TGTGCCAGCAAGGCCGGGAGGGCCCCCGGGGAGCTGTTTTTT. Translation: CASKAGRAPGELFF.

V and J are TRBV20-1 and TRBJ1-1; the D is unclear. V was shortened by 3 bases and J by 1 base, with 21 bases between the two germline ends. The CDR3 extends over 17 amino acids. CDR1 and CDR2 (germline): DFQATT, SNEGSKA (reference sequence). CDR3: CSASNQEAKLWNTEAFF. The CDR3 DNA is TGCAGTGCTAGCAATCAGGAGGCGAAGCTATGGAACACTGAAGCTTTCTTT.

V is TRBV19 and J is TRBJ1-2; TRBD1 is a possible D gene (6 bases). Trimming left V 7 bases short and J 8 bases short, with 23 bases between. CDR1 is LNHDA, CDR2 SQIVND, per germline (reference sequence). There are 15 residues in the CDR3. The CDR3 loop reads CASKTGLPLTGGYTF. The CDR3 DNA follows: TGTGCCAGTAAAACAGGGTTGCCACTGACGGGCGGCTACACCTTC. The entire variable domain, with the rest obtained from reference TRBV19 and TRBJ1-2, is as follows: DGGITQSPKYLFRKEGQNVTLSCEQNLNHDAMYWYRQDPGQGLRLIYYSQIVNDFQKGDIAEGYSVSREKKESFPLTVTSAQKNPTAFYLCASKTGLPLTGGYTFGSGTRLTVV.

CDR3 sequence (DNA): TGCAGTGCTAGAGCGTGGACAGGACGAAACACCATATATTTT. As protein: CSARAWTGRNTIYF. This chain joins TRBV20-1 and TRBJ1-3; 7 bases line up with TRBD1. The germline CDR1 and CDR2 sequences are DFQATT and SNEGSKA (reference sequence). V lost 1 base, J lost 5 bases, and 5 bases stayed unmatched. The CDR3 totals 14 residues.

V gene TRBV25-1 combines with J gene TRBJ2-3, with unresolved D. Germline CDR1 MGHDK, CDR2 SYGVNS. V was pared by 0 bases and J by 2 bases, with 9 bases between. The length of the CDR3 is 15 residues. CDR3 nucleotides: TGTGCCAGCAGTGAATATGCTGCCAACACAGATACGCAGTATTTT. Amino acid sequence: CASSEYAANTDTQYF.

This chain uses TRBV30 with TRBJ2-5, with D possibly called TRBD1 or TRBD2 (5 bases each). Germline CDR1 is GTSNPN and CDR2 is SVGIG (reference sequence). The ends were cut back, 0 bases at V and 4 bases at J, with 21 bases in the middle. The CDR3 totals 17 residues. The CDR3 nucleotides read TGTGCCTGGAGTGTAGAGGAATACAGGACGAGGGGAGAGACCCAGTACTTC. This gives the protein CAWSVEEYRTRGETQYF.

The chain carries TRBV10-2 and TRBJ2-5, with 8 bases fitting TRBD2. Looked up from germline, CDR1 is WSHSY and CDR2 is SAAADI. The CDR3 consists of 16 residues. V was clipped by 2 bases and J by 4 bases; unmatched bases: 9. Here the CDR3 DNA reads TGCGCCAGCAGTGAGCCGCGGGGGGCAAGGAGAGAGACCCAGTACTTC. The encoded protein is CASSEPRGARRETQYF.